Sequencing of this T cell receptor beta chain was carried out in a study of cytomegalovirus exposure and HLA in healthy donors (TCRdb year 2017). General notes on the study: According to a later analysis, one platform produced both the roughly 120 validation repertoires and the approximately 660 repertoires of the first cohort. The study aimed to test whether signatures of past pathogen exposure could be identified by cataloging public T cell receptors. In addition to the first cohort of 650 to 750 subjects, a separate validation cohort of 100 to 150 different subjects was used. To predict cytomegalovirus infection status, the study brought together high-throughput TCR immunosequencing, statistical association of individual TCRs with disease status, and machine learning. The paper as a whole reports these results and caveats: The classifier was reported to diagnose cytomegalovirus status with high specificity and sensitivity in both the original and validation cohorts. A later analysis lacked HLA typing for the validation cohort, so it scored co-occurrence in that cohort across all 110 or so repertoires. According to the authors, the approach could potentially be generalized to other disease states and immunological phenotypes. Of the cluster scores, roughly 93% were above 0 in a later analysis, which found that TCRs clustered in the first cohort also tended to co-occur in the 120 validation repertoires. The study listed 170 or so TCR beta chains as associated with cytomegalovirus. Across donors, most TCR sequences were observed very rarely, whereas some public TCRs were present in many individuals. In vitro tests confirmed that a few of the cytomegalovirus-associated TCR beta chains recognize cytomegalovirus antigens.

Inclusive of the bounding cysteine and phenylalanine, the CDR3 is 13 residues long. Just the 39-base CDR3 DNA is kept, in frame starting at base 1. Via the germline V gene, CDR1 is SGHRS and CDR2 YFSETQ. Relative to germline, V is 5 bases shorter and J is 4 bases shorter, with 9 bases between their ends. The donors belonged to the validation cohort of 90 to 150 subjects, which was separate from the 666-subject first cohort. In its sample, this clone was seen once. Its antigen has not been determined. No base-level quality is on record; no much larger clone is a single base apart. Receptor libraries were prepared by the immunoSEQ multiplex PCR assay. On the study's bioinformatics: A statistical classification framework was built to diagnose cytomegalovirus status from the catalog of TCR beta chain sequences. TCRdb holds this immuneACCESS table with in-frame rearrangements only. Some clones are missing; in checked studies, unresolved V genes explain under half, and the rest has no known cause. V and J calls and clone size are given by that table; D and trimming were obtained from the DNA. For this sample there are 65,000 to 85,000 clones; roughly 96% appear just once. The ten most abundant clones make up around 0.69% of the sample.

This clonotype was obtained from a woman between 18 and 30 years old in good health and CMV-seronegative. The sample consisted of PBMCs. The rearrangement joined TRBV5-1 to TRBJ2-2; matching of 5 bases hints at TRBD1 as the D gene. The nucleotide sequence is TGCGCCAGCAGTCTCAGGGCCACCGGGGAGCTGTTTTTT. Protein translation: CASSLRATGELFF.